The 30 T cell receptor beta chains below were found in one sample sequenced in a study of blood T cell repertoires in COVID-19. The repertoire was sequenced with immunoSEQ multiplex PCR; TCRdb's copy has only in-frame clones and lacks some. Here the sample spans some 150,000 clones, 88% being singletons. The sequenced material came from peripheral blood. The receptors were gathered from a man aged 50 to 60 with active or convalescent COVID-19.

The count of this clone is one. The genes are TRBV24-1 and TRBJ1-1, with D maybe TRBD1 (5 bases). This CDR3 contains 15 residues. The V end lost 7 bases, the J end lost 4 bases, and 18 bases lay between the germline ends. Germline CDR1 and CDR2: KGHDR and SFDVKD. The DNA for the CDR3 is TGTGCCACCAGGCCCCGACCAGGGATGAGCACTGAAGCTTTCTTT. Amino acids: CATRPRPGMSTEAFF.

The chain has TRBV10-3 and TRBJ2-1, with 15 positions matching TRBD2. Germline assignment: CDR1 ENHRY and CDR2 SYGVKD. The V gene end was trimmed by 6 bases and the J gene end by 10 bases; junction bases not matched to a gene: 7. This CDR3 region has 15 residues. The CDR3 DNA follows: TGTGCCATCAGCGATTCCGGGACTAGCGGGAGGGAGCAGTTCTTC. Protein: CAISDSGTSGREQFF.

The chain recombines TRBV5-1 with TRBJ2-3, with 7 nucleotides matching TRBD2. Losses at the gene ends were 2 bases for V and 4 bases for J; bases not matched to a gene: 10. Germline CDR1 reads SGHRS; CDR2 reads YFSETQ. CDR3 size: 16 residues. The CDR3 region is CASSLGIRRGADTQYF. The CDR3 nucleotides are TGCGCCAGCAGCTTAGGGATCCGTCGGGGGGCAGATACGCAGTATTTT.

CDR3 nucleotides: TGCGCCAGCAGTGAACCGACAGGGACAGCTTTCTTT. Its protein product is CASSEPTGTAFF. The V call is TRBV10-2, the J call TRBJ1-1, with 7 nucleotides matching TRBD1. The ends lost 3 bases at V and 10 bases at J; junction bases unmatched: 5. The CDR3 has 12 residues. Germline CDR1 WSHSY, CDR2 SAAADI.

V usage is TRBV4-1 and J usage is TRBJ2-7; 7 nucleotides agree with TRBD1. CDR1 and CDR2 from the germline V gene are MGHRA and YSYEKL. V gave up 5 bases and J gave up 1 base; unmatched junction bases: 5. This CDR3 comprises 14 residues. The CDR3 reads CASSSDRASYEQYF. The CDR3 coding sequence is TGCGCCAGCAGCTCAGACAGGGCGTCCTACGAGCAGTACTTC.

The V and J genes are TRBV9 and TRBJ2-1; a weak D match, TRBD1 (6 bases). Deletions cut 0 bases from V and 4 bases from J, with 11 bases between. This CDR3 region has 15 residues. The V gene's germline CDR1 is SGDLS and CDR2 YYNGEE. The CDR3 region has the DNA TGTGCCAGCAGCGTAGTACAGGGAACGTACAATGAGCAGTTCTTC. Residues: CASSVVQGTYNEQFF.

The J gene is TRBJ2-1, the V gene TRBV29-1; 10 positions agree with TRBD1. The CDR3 contains 16 residues. The V segment lost 7 bases and the J segment 0 bases; nucleotides outside the gene matches: 9. Germline-derived CDR1 and CDR2 are SQVTM and ANQGSEA. CDR3 in amino acids: CSAPGRQGASYNEQFF. CDR3 nucleotides: TGCAGCGCCCCCGGACGACAGGGGGCCTCCTACAATGAGCAGTTCTTC.

This chain connects TRBV6-6 to TRBJ1-2, with 10 nucleotides matching TRBD1. Unmatched junction bases numbered 13, after V lost 4 bases and J lost 8 bases. Germline lookup yields CDR1 MNHNY and CDR2 SVGAGI (reference sequence). The CDR3 has 16 residues. The CDR3, as DNA: TGTGCCAGCAGTTCGAGACAGGGGGCCTCACAGGGGGGCTACACCTTC. Translation gives CASSSRQGASQGGYTF.

This clone was detected only once. The chain uses TRBV6-5 and TRBJ1-2, with 7 bases aligning to TRBD1. Germline loops: CDR1 MNHEY, CDR2 SVGAGI. The CDR3 totals 13 residues. Trimming took 6 bases from V and 2 from J; bases not matched to a gene: 3. The CDR3 loop is CASRATGNYGYTF. The CDR3 DNA reads TGTGCCAGCAGAGCGACAGGGAACTATGGCTACACCTTC.

V gene TRBV12-3 or TRBV12-4 combines with J gene TRBJ2-1; the D is unclear. The CDR3 runs to 11 residues. Trimming cost V 2 bases and J 8 bases, with 4 bases left between them. The CDR3 here is CASSLYDEQFF. Here the CDR3 DNA reads TGTGCCAGCAGTTTATATGATGAGCAGTTCTTC.

The rearrangement joins TRBV27 to TRBJ2-5; possibly TRBD2 for D (5 bases). The V end was cut by 3 bases, the J end by 3 bases, with 11 bases between. CDR3 length: 14 amino acids. Germline lookup yields CDR1 MNHEY and CDR2 SMNVEV (reference sequence). In nucleotides, the CDR3 is TGTGCCAGCAGTTTCGGGTCGGGGAAAGAGACCCAGTACTTC. Translated, it gives CASSFGSGKETQYF.

The table lists this clone with a count of one. This CDR3 reads CASRGFGGRNEKLFF. DNA of the CDR3: TGTGCCAGCAGGGGGTTCGGGGGGCGAAATGAAAAACTGTTTTTT. This chain connects TRBV25-1 to TRBJ1-4, with a tentative D call TRBD1 (6 bases). Germline V lookup: CDR1 MGHDK, CDR2 SYGVNS. Trimming took 6 bases from V and 5 from J, leaving 16 bases between them. This CDR3 has 15 residues.

The chain employs TRBV12-5 and TRBJ1-1, with 7 bases identical to TRBD1. Trimming removed 6 bases from V and 0 bases from J; junction bases left unmatched: 10. Germline CDR1 and CDR2: LGHNT and FRNRAP. This CDR3 is built from 16 residues. Written as DNA, the CDR3 is TGTGCTAGTGGAGACACAGGGGAGTGGGTGAACACTGAAGCTTTCTTT. This translates into CASGDTGEWVNTEAFF.

V usage is TRBV2 and J usage is TRBJ1-2; maybe TRBD1 (6 bases). V lost 6 bases and J lost 0, with 11 bases in between. The germline V gene encodes CDR1 SNHLY and CDR2 FYNNEI. The CDR3 length is 14 residues. The CDR3 nucleotides are TGTGCCAGCAGGGAACAGGGATCTAACTATGGCTACACCTTC. This translates into CASREQGSNYGYTF.

The chain joins TRBV19 to TRBJ2-3; no clear D gene. Germline V CDR1 and CDR2: LNHDA, SQIVND (reference sequence). The CDR3 length is 14 residues. The V end was cut by 5 bases, the J end by 2 bases, with 11 bases between. The CDR3 reads CASSSPGSTDTQYF. The DNA for the CDR3 is TGTGCCAGTAGTTCCCCAGGATCCACAGATACGCAGTATTTT. The complete variable domain, with remaining parts taken from reference TRBV19 and TRBJ2-3, reads DGGITQSPKYLFRKEGQNVTLSCEQNLNHDAMYWYRQDPGQGLRLIYYSQIVNDFQKGDIAEGYSVSREKKESFPLTVTSAQKNPTAFYLCASSSPGSTDTQYFGPGTRLTVL.

V is TRBV30 and J is TRBJ2-7; tentative D call: TRBD2 (6 bases). Germline loops: CDR1 GTSNPN, CDR2 SVGIG (reference sequence). Trimming took off 2 bases at V and 4 bases at J, with 12 bases between the two ends. CDR3 length: 13 residues. Here the CDR3 reads CAWSLGGEYEQYF. The DNA for the CDR3 is TGTGCCTGGAGTTTAGGCGGGGAGTACGAGCAGTACTTC. Together with reference TRBV30 and TRBJ2-7, the CDR3 gives the full variable domain: SQTIHQWPATLVQPVGSPLSLECTVEGTSNPNLYWYRQAAGRGLQLLFYSVGIGQISSEVPQNLSASRPQDRQFILSSKKLLLSDSGFYLCAWSLGGEYEQYFGPGTRLTVT.

V usage is TRBV4-1 and J usage is TRBJ2-2; the match to TRBD2 covers 10 bases. The germline gives CDR1 MGHRA, CDR2 YSYEKL. The CDR3 is 17 amino acids. Trimming removed 1 base from V and 5 bases from J; junction bases left unmatched: 7. The DNA of the CDR3 is TGCGCCAGCAGCCAAGGCAGCGGGAGGGCCGGGACCGGGGAGCTGTTTTTT. Amino acids: CASSQGSGRAGTGELFF.

Comment on this clone: The same CDR3 is also encoded by other DNA sequences in this sample. This chain joins TRBV5-1 and TRBJ1-6; D is unclear. Germline assignment: CDR1 SGHRS and CDR2 YFSETQ. Trimming removed 2 bases from V and 10 bases from J, with 10 bases in between. This CDR3 is built from 13 residues. As DNA, the CDR3 is TGCGCCAGCAGCTTAACTGGAGAATCACCCCTCCACTTT. Protein product: CASSLTGESPLHF.

This clone was recorded only once. The CDR3 DNA sequence: TGTGCCAGCAGTCGCCGGCTCGGAGCTAATGAAAAACTGTTTTTT. It specifies CASSRRLGANEKLFF. J is TRBJ1-4 and V is TRBV28; no clear D. Germline V gene data show CDR1 as MDHEN and CDR2 as SYDVKM. This CDR3 has 15 residues. V lost 5 bases and J lost 3, with 13 bases in between.

The V call is TRBV6-5, the J call TRBJ2-1; perhaps TRBD1 as D (5 bases). Germline CDR1 reads MNHEY; CDR2 reads SVGAGI. The CDR3 length is 14 residues. V was shortened by 6 bases and J by 4 bases, with 13 bases between the two germline ends. CDR3 sequence: CASRPNPGYNEQFF. For the CDR3, the DNA is TGTGCCAGCAGACCAAACCCAGGGTACAATGAGCAGTTCTTC.

The gene calls are TRBV6-6 and TRBJ1-2, with 7 bases fitting TRBD1. CDR1 is MNHNY and CDR2 is SVGAGI in the germline V gene (reference sequence). CDR3 size: 13 residues. With 4 bases clipped from V and 3 bases from J, the junction kept 2 bases outside the gene matches. The CDR3 nucleotides read TGTGCCAGCAGTTCCACAGGGGACTATGGCTACACCTTC. It is translated as CASSSTGDYGYTF.

The gene calls are TRBV6-5 and TRBJ2-7; 7 bases map to TRBD1. The V segment lost 5 bases and the J segment 1 base; nucleotides outside the gene matches: 2. The CDR3 length is 13 residues. CDR1 is MNHEY and CDR2 is SVGAGI in the germline V gene. This chain's CDR3 is CASSLQGSYEQYF. The DNA of the CDR3 is TGTGCCAGCAGTCTACAGGGGTCCTACGAGCAGTACTTC.

The V gene is TRBV7-9, the J gene TRBJ2-5, with no clear D. CDR1 and CDR2 from the germline V gene are SEHNR and FQNEAQ (reference sequence). Trimming shortened V by 3 bases and J by 10 bases, and 15 bases separated the two germline ends. CDR3 length: 13 amino acids. CDR3 sequence reads: CASSLFSIGDQYF. As DNA, the CDR3 is TGTGCCAGCAGCTTGTTTAGTATAGGAGACCAGTACTTC.

The V call is TRBV30, the J call TRBJ1-1, with no clear D. V gave up 0 bases and J gave up 6 bases, with 17 bases separating them. CDR1 is GTSNPN, CDR2 SVGIG, per germline (reference sequence). The CDR3 contains 15 residues. CDR3 DNA sequence: TGTGCCTGGAGTGTACGGGGAGTTGTATGGGCTGAAGCTTTCTTT. It is translated as CAWSVRGVVWAEAFF. The complete variable domain, with remaining parts taken from reference TRBV30 and TRBJ1-1, reads SQTIHQWPATLVQPVGSPLSLECTVEGTSNPNLYWYRQAAGRGLQLLFYSVGIGQISSEVPQNLSASRPQDRQFILSSKKLLLSDSGFYLCAWSVRGVVWAEAFFGQGTRLTVV.

The rearrangement uses TRBV28 and TRBJ2-1, with 9 bases fitting TRBD1. Germline values: CDR1 MDHEN, CDR2 SYDVKM. Trimming cost V 5 bases and J 1 base; bases outside gene matches: 6. The CDR3 totals 16 residues. The CDR3 DNA reads TGTGCCAGCAGTCCGGGGACAGGGCGGTCCTACAATGAGCAGTTCTTC. Translated, it gives CASSPGTGRSYNEQFF. The full variable domain, with the rest looked up from reference TRBV28 and TRBJ2-1, is DVKVTQSSRYLVKRTGEKVFLECVQDMDHENMFWYRQDPGLGLRLIYFSYDVKMKEKGDIPEGYSVSREKKERFSLILESASTNQTSMYLCASSPGTGRSYNEQFFGPGTRLTVL.

CDR3 residues: CASSQRGGDDQPQHF. CDR3 sequence (DNA): TGTGCCAGCAGCCAACGGGGAGGGGATGATCAGCCCCAGCATTTT. The chain carries TRBV3-1 (or the pseudogene TRBV3-2) and TRBJ1-5, with a tentative D call TRBD1 (5 bases). The length of the CDR3 is 15 residues. Looked up from germline, CDR1 is LGHDT and CDR2 is YNNKEL (reference sequence). Trimming left V 2 bases short and J 5 bases short, with 13 bases between.

This sequence joins TRBV3-1 (or the pseudogene TRBV3-2) and TRBJ1-2; D is perhaps TRBD1 (6 bases). Trimming cost V 0 bases and J 3 bases, with 8 bases left between them. The germline CDR1 and CDR2 sequences are LGHDT and YNNKEL (reference sequence). The CDR3 extends over 14 amino acids. This chain's CDR3 is CASSQDRGHYGYTF. The CDR3, as DNA: TGTGCCAGCAGCCAAGACAGGGGTCACTATGGCTACACCTTC.

The genes are TRBV28 and TRBJ1-5; no definite D call. The germline V gene has CDR1 MDHEN and CDR2 SYDVKM. Trimming removed 6 bases at V and 4 bases at J, with 10 bases between. CDR3 length equals 13 residues. CDR3 in DNA: TGTGCCAGCAGCCCCTCCGGTAATCAGCCCCAGCATTTT. It codes for CASSPSGNQPQHF.

V and J are TRBV23-1 and TRBJ2-5; TRBD1 might be the D (5 bases). TRBV23-1 is an ORF for which the function is uncertain. The CDR3 has 16 amino acids. V lost 3 bases to trimming and J lost 0 bases, with 14 bases between them. DNA for the CDR3: TGCGCCAGCAGTCAGTCTGCAGCCAGGGACCAAGAGACCCAGTACTTC. Its protein product is CASSQSAARDQETQYF.

This sequence joins TRBV2 and TRBJ2-2; 7 bases are shared with TRBD2. J gave up 5 bases and V 3 bases, and 6 bases lay outside the gene matches. This CDR3 region has 15 residues. CDR1 is SNHLY and CDR2 is FYNNEI in the germline V gene. CDR3 sequence (DNA): TGTGCCAGCAGTGATACCCTCGGGGGGACCGGGGAGCTGTTTTTT. It translates to CASSDTLGGTGELFF.